This TCR beta chain was identified during a study of T cells in Graves' hyperthyroidism and ophthalmopathy. Study findings and constraints: The model forecast ophthalmopathy, anticipating it by a median approximately 6.1 months before onset. Most clonotypes expanded in the thyroid (above 0.001) were also present in blood. Stable hyperthyroidism was separated from ophthalmopathy by a model based on 13 V-J features.

Patients were excluded because of uncontrolled infection, other autoimmune disease, pregnancy or lactation. Amplification of TCR beta CDR3 regions was performed using RNA transcripts as template. An initial round of RT-PCR targeting the TCR CDR3 relied on the HTBI primer set. TCRdb reprocessed the multiplex PCR reads via MiXCR and lists one record per CDR3 protein. The sample holds about 530,000 distinct CDR3 sequences, about 15% seen once. Concerning this clonotype: Its antigen is currently unknown.

The TCR comes from a woman aged 18-29 years with Graves' ophthalmopathy. The sequenced sample was blood.

The CDR3 protein is CASRIAVTGTLSNYGYTF. In DNA form, the CDR3 reads TGTGCCAGCAGGATAGCCGTGACAGGGACCCTCTCTAACTATGGCTACACCTTC. The rearrangement joins TRBV6-1 to TRBJ1-2, with 7 bases aligning to TRBD1. Per germline, CDR1 MNHNS and CDR2 SASEGT. V was clipped by 6 bases and J by 0 bases; unmatched bases: 16. The CDR3 covers 18 residues.